This T cell receptor (beta chain) was captured by sequencing in a study of neurological immune-mediated disorders. Findings of the study overall: Whereas HTLV-1-associated myelopathy showed the most TCR clonal expansion, multiple sclerosis showed the least, with levels below those of healthy controls.

TCRdb passed the 5' RACE reads through MiXCR, listing each CDR3 protein once. This sample has more than 55,000 distinct CDR3 sequences, with 9.7% found just once. There are many counts of this clonotype. Antigen unknown. In germline, CDR1 is SQVTM, CDR2 ANQGSEA. This CDR3 is 10 amino acids long. The germline V and J ends were trimmed by 5 bases and 8 bases, with 9 bases remaining between them. Time point given: longitudinal time-point 2. This sequence originates from a man aged 25-40 years in good health. V usage is TRBV29-1 and J usage is TRBJ1-2, with D possibly matching TRBD1 (6 bases). Material: PBMCs. Here the CDR3 reads CSVLTGGYTF. CDR3 DNA: TGCAGCGTTTTAACAGGGGGCTACACCTTC.